This entry features one T cell receptor (beta chain) sequence. These data originate in a study of OX40 agonist ivuxolimab in advanced cancers. Measured with immunoSEQ multiplex PCR; TCRdb has only the in-frame clones, and not every one. The table lists approximately 81,000 clones, 88% of them singletons, with 0.45% to 0.6% in the top ten. Losses at the gene ends were 7 bases for V and 3 bases for J; bases not matched to a gene: 6. Looked up from germline, CDR1 is SEHNR and CDR2 is FQNEAQ (reference sequence). The CDR3 consists of 14 residues. The clonotype comes from an adult with an advanced solid tumor such as melanoma, head and neck, liver or kidney cancer. This chain links TRBV7-9 with TRBJ1-2; TRBD1 matches at 9 bases. The sample here was CD4+ or CD8+ T cells sorted from blood, taken in a trial of the OX40 agonist ivuxolimab. This chain's CDR3 is CASTSGQGHYGYTF. The DNA of the CDR3 is TGTGCCAGCACCTCCGGACAGGGGCACTATGGCTACACCTTC. Full variable domain (rest looked up from reference TRBV7-9 and TRBJ1-2): DTGVSQNPRHKITKRGQNVTFRCDPISEHNRLYWYRQTLGQGPEFLTYFQNEAQLEKSRLLSDRFSAERPKGSFSTLEIQRTEQGDSAMYLCASTSGQGHYGYTFGSGTRLTVV.